These 4 T cell receptor beta chains came from one sample sequenced in a study of radiotherapy plus CTLA-4 blockade in lung cancer. Profiled with immunoSEQ multiplex PCR; TCRdb holds only in-frame clones, not every one. The repertoire holds more than 75,000 clones, under 85% seen once, with about 3% in the top ten. The sample in question was peripheral blood, obtained from a patient treated with radiotherapy plus ipilimumab. The origin of the receptors is a human donor with non-small cell lung cancer who had a partial response to radiotherapy plus ipilimumab. Some clones in this sample may be carry-over from other donors' samples.

The V gene is TRBV9, the J gene TRBJ1-1; 8 nucleotides align to TRBD1. CDR1 and CDR2 from the germline V gene are SGDLS and YYNGEE. With 4 bases clipped from V and 7 bases from J, the junction kept 3 bases outside the gene matches. CDR3 size: 12 residues. The CDR3 coding sequence is TGTGCCAGCAGCACCGGACAGGGTGAAGCTTTCTTT. This gives the protein CASSTGQGEAFF.

This clone was seen just once. The chain uses TRBV28 and TRBJ2-2; D call uncertain. The V and J ends lost 3 bases and 7 bases respectively, with 6 bases between them. CDR3 length equals 12 residues. Per the germline V gene, CDR1 is MDHEN and CDR2 is SYDVKM. The CDR3 DNA reads TGTGCCAGCAGTTTCACCAGCGGGGAGCTGTTTTTT. It specifies CASSFTSGELFF. The entire variable domain, with the rest obtained from reference TRBV28 and TRBJ2-2, is as follows: DVKVTQSSRYLVKRTGEKVFLECVQDMDHENMFWYRQDPGLGLRLIYFSYDVKMKEKGDIPEGYSVSREKKERFSLILESASTNQTSMYLCASSFTSGELFFGEGSRLTVL.

The V call is TRBV14, the J call TRBJ1-5; D uncertain. CDR1 is SGHDN, CDR2 FVKESK, per germline. The V end was cut by 10 bases, the J end by 2 bases, with 12 bases between. The CDR3 extends over 13 amino acids. The CDR3 protein is CANKVGGNQPQHF. CDR3 bases: TGTGCCAACAAGGTAGGAGGCAATCAGCCCCAGCATTTT. Using reference TRBV14 and TRBJ1-5 for the parts outside the CDR3, the full variable domain is EAGVTQFPSHSVIEKGQTVTLRCDPISGHDNLYWYRRVMGKEIKFLLHFVKESKQDESGMPNNRFLAERTGGTYSTLKVQPAELEDSGVYFCANKVGGNQPQHFGDGTRLSIL.

The rearrangement uses TRBV7-2 and TRBJ2-1, with D maybe TRBD2 (5 bases). The germline V gene has CDR1 SGHTA and CDR2 FQGNSA. This CDR3 is built from 17 residues. Trimming took off 4 bases at V and 3 bases at J, with 19 bases between the two ends. The CDR3 here is CASSSRPTSAYYNEQFF. CDR3 coding DNA: TGTGCCAGCAGCTCCCGCCCTACTAGTGCTTACTACAATGAGCAGTTCTTC.